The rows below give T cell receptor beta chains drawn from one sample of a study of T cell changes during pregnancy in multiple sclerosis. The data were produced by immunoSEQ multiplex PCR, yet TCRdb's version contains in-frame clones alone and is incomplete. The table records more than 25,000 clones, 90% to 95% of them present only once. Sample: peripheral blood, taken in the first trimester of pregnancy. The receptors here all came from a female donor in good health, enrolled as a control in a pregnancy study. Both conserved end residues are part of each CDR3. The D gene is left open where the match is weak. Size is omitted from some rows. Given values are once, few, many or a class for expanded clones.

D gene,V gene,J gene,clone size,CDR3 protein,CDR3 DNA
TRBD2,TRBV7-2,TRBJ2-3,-,CASSSDIRGGRRDTQYF,TGTGCCAGCAGCTCAGACATTCGGGGGGGCCGGAGAGATACGCAGTATTTT
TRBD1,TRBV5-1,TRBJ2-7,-,CASSPEPGQGDEQYF,TGCGCCAGCAGCCCGGAGCCGGGACAGGGGGACGAGCAGTACTTC
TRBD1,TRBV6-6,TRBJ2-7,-,CASSRTGTEQYF,TGTGCCAGCAGCCGGACAGGGACCGAGCAGTACTTC
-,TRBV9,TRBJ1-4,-,CASSVDPDIATNEKLFF,TGTGCCAGCAGCGTAGATCCAGACATCGCAACTAATGAAAAACTGTTTTTT
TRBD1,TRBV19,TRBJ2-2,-,CASSPTGGPGELFF,TGTGCCAGTAGTCCTACAGGGGGCCCCGGGGAGCTGTTTTTT
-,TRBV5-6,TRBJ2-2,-,CASSLGTTSHTGELFF,TGTGCCAGCAGCTTAGGCACGACATCTCACACCGGGGAGCTGTTTTTT
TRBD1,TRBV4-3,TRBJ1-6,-,CASSQELQGSSPLHF,TGCGCCAGCAGCCAAGAACTACAGGGGAGTTCACCCCTCCACTTT
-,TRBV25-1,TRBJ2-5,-,CASSDSGWYQETQYF,TGTGCCAGCAGTGACTCGGGTTGGTACCAAGAGACCCAGTACTTC
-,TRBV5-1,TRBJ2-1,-,CASSHSLRGSSYNEQFF,TGCGCCAGCAGCCACTCCCTACGCGGAAGCTCCTACAATGAGCAGTTCTTC
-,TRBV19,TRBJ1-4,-,CASSPKLIIAATNEKLFF,TGTGCCAGTAGTCCGAAATTGATTATAGCAGCGACTAATGAAAAACTGTTTTTT
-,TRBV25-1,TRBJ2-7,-,CATITGNYEQYF,TGTGCCACCATAACAGGAAACTACGAGCAGTACTTC
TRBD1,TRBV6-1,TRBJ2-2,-,CASSVRDRGAGELFF,TGTGCCAGCAGTGTCCGGGACAGGGGTGCCGGGGAGCTGTTTTTT
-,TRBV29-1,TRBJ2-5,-,CSVVWGVRETQYF,TGCAGCGTAGTCTGGGGGGTTCGGGAGACCCAGTACTTC
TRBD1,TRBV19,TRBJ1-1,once,CASSIKGQGGRTEAFF,TGTGCCAGTAGTATAAAGGGACAGGGTGGACGCACTGAAGCTTTCTTT
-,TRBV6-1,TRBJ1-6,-,CASSEGALGGGYNSPLHF,TGTGCCAGCAGTGAAGGGGCTTTGGGAGGGGGTTATAATTCACCCCTCCACTTT
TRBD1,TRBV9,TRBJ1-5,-,CASAYGTDSNQPQHF,TGTGCCAGCGCCTACGGGACAGATAGCAATCAGCCCCAGCATTTT
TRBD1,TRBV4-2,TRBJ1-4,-,CASSQDSGRQGANEKLFF,TGTGCCAGCAGCCAAGATTCCGGGCGCCAGGGGGCTAATGAAAAACTGTTTTTT
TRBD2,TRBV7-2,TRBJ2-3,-,CASSSNSGGAVDTQYF,TGTGCCAGCAGCTCAAATAGCGGGGGGGCCGTAGATACGCAGTATTTT
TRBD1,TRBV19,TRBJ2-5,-,CASSPGTGRETQYF,TGTGCCAGTAGCCCAGGGACAGGGAGGGAGACCCAGTACTTC
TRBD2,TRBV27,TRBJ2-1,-,CASSSLAGYNEQFF,TGTGCCAGCAGTTCGCTAGCGGGTTACAATGAGCAGTTCTTC
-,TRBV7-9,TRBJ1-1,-,CASSLVQMNTEAFF,TGTGCCAGCAGCTTAGTACAGATGAACACTGAAGCTTTCTTT
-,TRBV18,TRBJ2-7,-,CASSPFGRGVLEQYF,TGTGCCAGCTCCCCCTTCGGGAGAGGGGTTCTCGAGCAGTACTTC